The 32 T cell receptor beta chains below come from one sample, sequenced in a study of OX40 agonist ivuxolimab in advanced cancers. This table comes from immunoSEQ multiplex PCR, and its TCRdb copy is limited to in-frame clones, with some not included. The repertoire holds tens of thousands of clones, with approximately 80% as singletons. Sequencing was performed on CD4+ or CD8+ T cells sorted from blood, taken in a trial of the OX40 agonist ivuxolimab. These receptors all stem from an adult with an advanced solid tumor such as melanoma, head and neck, liver or kidney cancer.

This chain uses TRBV5-8 with TRBJ1-6; no clear D. V was shortened by 0 bases and J by 2 bases, with 6 bases between the two germline ends. The CDR3 loop spans 15 amino acids. Germline values: CDR1 SGHTS, CDR2 YDEGEE. The CDR3 DNA is TGTGCCAGCAGCTTGGGGGGAACCTATAATTCACCCCTCCACTTT. This gives the protein CASSLGGTYNSPLHF.

This clone was counted a single time. The J gene is TRBJ2-7, the V gene TRBV6-5; D gene ambiguous. Trimming cost V 0 bases and J 0 bases, with 6 bases left between them. The V gene's germline CDR1 is MNHEY and CDR2 SVGAGI. The CDR3 length is 14 residues. The CDR3 DNA follows: TGTGCCAGCAGTTACTCGGTCAGCTCCTACGAGCAGTACTTC. It codes for CASSYSVSSYEQYF.

The chain carries TRBV4-2 and TRBJ1-3, with D possibly being TRBD1 (6 bases). Germline CDR1 is LGHNA and CDR2 is YNFKEQ. CDR3 length: 16 residues. Trimming took off 0 bases at V and 4 bases at J, with 13 bases between the two ends. The CDR3: CASSQDISGAGNTIYF. In DNA, the CDR3 is TGTGCCAGCAGCCAAGATATCTCGGGGGCCGGAAACACCATATATTTT.

The chain joins TRBV27 to TRBJ2-3; 11 bases are a match to TRBD2. Germline V gene lookup returns CDR1 MNHEY and CDR2 SMNVEV (reference sequence). The CDR3 loop spans 16 amino acids. Trimming took 2 bases from V and 2 from J; bases not matched to a gene: 3. CDR3 coding DNA: TGTGCCAGCAGTTTAGGGACTAGCGGTTTCACAGATACGCAGTATTTT. This sequence encodes CASSLGTSGFTDTQYF.

This chain links TRBV7-9 with TRBJ1-4; D uncertain. Germline loops: CDR1 SEHNR, CDR2 FQNEAQ (reference sequence). This CDR3 spans 14 amino acids. V lost 8 bases and J 5 bases, leaving 15 bases between the germline ends. CDR3 residues: CASRGAGRNEKLFF. The CDR3 coding sequence is TGTGCCAGCCGCGGAGCCGGGAGAAATGAAAAACTGTTTTTT.

The V gene is TRBV28, the J gene TRBJ1-4; perhaps TRBD1 as D (5 bases). The CDR3 sequence is 14 residues long. V was cut by 5 bases and J by 8 bases, with 15 bases left in between. Germline V CDR1 and CDR2: MDHEN, SYDVKM. The DNA of the CDR3 is TGTGCCAGCAGTCCCTACGGTCGGGGCGAAAAACTGTTTTTT. Translation gives CASSPYGRGEKLFF.

Here the CDR3 reads CASSDGLAGEQYF. The CDR3 nucleotides read TGTGCCAGCAGTGACGGACTAGCGGGAGAGCAGTACTTC. The chain uses TRBV2 and TRBJ2-7, with TRBD2 identical over 12 bases. Unmatched junction bases numbered 1, after V lost 3 bases and J lost 7 bases. There are 13 residues in the CDR3. Germline-derived CDR1 and CDR2 are SNHLY and FYNNEI. The full variable domain, completed using reference TRBV2 and TRBJ2-7, is EPEVTQTPSHQVTQMGQEVILRCVPISNHLYFYWYRQILGQKVEFLVSFYNNEISEKSEIFDDQFSVERPDGSNFTLKIRSTKLEDSAMYFCASSDGLAGEQYFGPGTRLTVT.

The rearrangement joins TRBV7-6 to TRBJ2-3; 11 positions match TRBD2. J gave up 6 bases and V 5 bases, and 13 bases lay outside the gene matches. This CDR3 is 17 amino acids long. CDR1 and CDR2 from the germline V gene are SGHVS and FNYEAQ. This chain's CDR3 is CASSPASGGMVGDTQYF. DNA for the CDR3: TGTGCCAGCAGCCCGGCTAGCGGGGGGATGGTCGGCGATACGCAGTATTTT.

The J gene is TRBJ2-7, the V gene TRBV28; TRBD2 aligns across 10 bases. The J segment lost 3 bases and the V segment lost 0 bases, leaving 2 bases of the junction unmatched. Germline CDR1 is MDHEN and CDR2 is SYDVKM. The CDR3 has 15 amino acids. The CDR3 nucleotides read TGTGCCAGCAGTTTATGGGCTAGCGGGAGCTACGAGCAGTACTTC. Translating it yields CASSLWASGSYEQYF.

This rearrangement joins TRBV6-5 to TRBJ1-5; 7 nucleotides line up with TRBD1. The length of the CDR3 is 14 residues. V was clipped by 2 bases and J by 2 bases; unmatched bases: 0. In germline, CDR1 is MNHEY, CDR2 SVGAGI. The CDR3 reads CASSYGQGNQPQHF. CDR3 nucleotide sequence: TGTGCCAGCAGTTACGGACAGGGCAATCAGCCCCAGCATTTT.

The chain is built from TRBV6-4 and TRBJ2-6, with unresolved D. Trimming removed 6 bases at V and 3 bases at J, with 3 bases between. CDR3 length: 12 amino acids. Germline CDR1 is MRHNA and CDR2 is SNTAGT. This CDR3 is CASRDGANVLTF. The CDR3 DNA reads as TGTGCCAGCAGGGATGGGGCCAACGTCCTGACTTTC.

V usage is TRBV14 and J usage is TRBJ1-1; no clear D. Trimming left V 0 bases short and J 0 bases short, with 11 bases between. This CDR3 has 16 amino acids. From germline, CDR1 is SGHDN and CDR2 FVKESK. CDR3 in amino acids: CASSQESIYMNTEAFF. The CDR3 DNA follows: TGTGCCAGCAGCCAAGAATCCATATATATGAACACTGAAGCTTTCTTT. The full variable domain, in which reference TRBV14 and TRBJ1-1 provide the parts outside the CDR3, is EAGVTQFPSHSVIEKGQTVTLRCDPISGHDNLYWYRRVMGKEIKFLLHFVKESKQDESGMPNNRFLAERTGGTYSTLKVQPAELEDSGVYFCASSQESIYMNTEAFFGQGTRLTVV.

The V gene is TRBV7-2, the J gene TRBJ2-1; 8 nucleotides align to TRBD2. Per the germline V gene, CDR1 is SGHTA and CDR2 is FQGNSA. The CDR3 loop spans 16 amino acids. The V gene end was trimmed by 5 bases and the J gene end by 4 bases; junction bases not matched to a gene: 10. DNA of the CDR3: TGTGCCAGCAGCACCCAAGGAGCGGGGGTATACAATGAGCAGTTCTTC. Protein product: CASSTQGAGVYNEQFF.

The V and J genes are TRBV7-9 and TRBJ2-5; no clear D. The CDR3 extends over 14 amino acids. Germline lookup yields CDR1 SEHNR and CDR2 FQNEAQ (reference sequence). Trimming shortened V by 0 bases and J by 3 bases, and 8 bases separated the two germline ends. The CDR3 here is CASSLARGKETQYF. CDR3 coding DNA: TGTGCCAGCAGCTTAGCCCGTGGTAAAGAGACCCAGTACTTC.

The chain employs TRBV4-2 and TRBJ2-1; 15 nucleotides match TRBD2. Germline trimming cut 5 bases from V and 6 bases from J; bases unmatched to any gene: 11. Germline V gene lookup returns CDR1 LGHNA and CDR2 YNFKEQ. The CDR3 covers 18 residues. CDR3 region: CASSLSPGLAGGGNEQFF. In DNA, the CDR3 is TGTGCCAGCAGCTTAAGTCCGGGACTAGCGGGAGGCGGCAATGAGCAGTTCTTC.

This clone showed up just a few times. The chain links TRBV7-2 to TRBJ1-2; a weak D match, TRBD1 (5 bases). This CDR3 is 13 amino acids long. The V gene lost 10 bases and the J gene lost 10 bases, with 22 bases spanning the gap. Per germline, CDR1 SGHTA and CDR2 FQGNSA. CDR3 nucleotides: TGTGCCACCTTCCCAGGCGGGACCGGCCTCTACACCTTC. This encodes CATFPGGTGLYTF. The full variable domain, in which reference TRBV7-2 and TRBJ1-2 provide the parts outside the CDR3, is GAGVSQSPSNKVTEKGKDVELRCDPISGHTALYWYRQSLGQGLEFLIYFQGNSAPDKSGLPSDRFSAERTGGSVSTLTIQRTQQEDSAVYLCATFPGGTGLYTFGSGTRLTVV.

The genes are TRBV7-6 and TRBJ1-6, with TRBD1 as a possible D gene (5 bases). Germline V CDR1 and CDR2: SGHVS, FNYEAQ. CDR3 length: 15 amino acids. V shed 0 bases and J shed 9 bases, with 12 bases lying between them. CDR3 in DNA: TGTGCCAGCAGCTTAGCGGCCAGGGAGGGTTCACCCCTCCACTTT. It encodes CASSLAAREGSPLHF. The variable domain in full, with the rest retrieved from reference TRBV7-6 and TRBJ1-6, is GAGVSQSPRYKVTKRGQDVALRCDPISGHVSLYWYRQALGQGPEFLTYFNYEAQQDKSGLPNDRFSAERPEGSISTLTIQRTEQRDSAMYRCASSLAAREGSPLHFGNGTRLTVT.

The gene calls are TRBV5-1 and TRBJ2-7; 9 nucleotides match TRBD1. With V trimmed by 2 bases and J by 3 bases, 6 bases remained unmatched. Per the germline V gene, CDR1 is SGHRS and CDR2 is YFSETQ. The CDR3 length is 15 residues. The CDR3 coding sequence is TGCGCCAGCAGCTTATCCGGGACAGGGCACTACGAGCAGTACTTC. Protein sequence: CASSLSGTGHYEQYF.

The chain uses TRBV4-3 and TRBJ2-1; 9 bases match TRBD1. The CDR3 extends over 20 amino acids. Per the germline V gene, CDR1 is LGHNA and CDR2 is YSLEER. Trimming cost V 0 bases and J 10 bases; bases outside gene matches: 22. This chain's CDR3 is CASSQDFSHGLGQGGGEQFF. As DNA, the CDR3 is TGCGCCAGCAGCCAAGATTTCTCCCATGGTCTGGGACAGGGAGGGGGCGAGCAGTTCTTC.

This clone is classed as medium-sized. The CDR3 region is CASREQKANYGYTF. The CDR3, as DNA: TGTGCCAGCAGAGAACAGAAAGCTAACTATGGCTACACCTTC. The chain carries TRBV6-1 and TRBJ1-2; no firm D call. This CDR3 region has 14 residues. The V and J ends lost 6 bases and 0 bases respectively, with 11 bases between them. Germline assignment: CDR1 MNHNS and CDR2 SASEGT.

This clone has more than one count but fewer than ten. The genes are TRBV27 and TRBJ1-1; perhaps TRBD1 as D (5 bases). The CDR3 has 15 amino acids. Deletions cut 7 bases from V and 1 base from J, with 16 bases between. CDR1 MNHEY and CDR2 SMNVEV come from the germline V gene (reference sequence). The CDR3 sequence is CASNPLRGENTEAFF. The DNA for the CDR3 is TGTGCCAGCAATCCCCTCCGGGGGGAGAACACTGAAGCTTTCTTT.

The rearrangement uses TRBV5-1 and TRBJ2-5, with D possibly being TRBD1 or TRBD2 (6 bases each). Trimming shortened V by 7 bases and J by 5 bases, and 18 bases separated the two germline ends. Germline V gives CDR1 SGHRS, CDR2 YFSETQ. The CDR3 length is 14 residues. CDR3 DNA: TGCGCCAGCGATAATGGCGAAGGGGGGGAGACCCAGTACTTC. Its protein is CASDNGEGGETQYF.

CDR3 sequence (DNA): TGTGCCAGCAGCTCTTCGAGAAACACCGGGGAGCTGTTTTTT. Its translation is CASSSSRNTGELFF. V is TRBV7-2 and J is TRBJ2-2; D call uncertain. CDR1 and CDR2 from the germline V gene are SGHTA and FQGNSA. CDR3 length equals 14 residues. V lost 4 bases to trimming and J lost 2 bases, with 8 bases between them.

This rearrangement joins TRBV6-5 to TRBJ1-1; D gene uncertain. This CDR3 spans 12 amino acids. Trimming took 5 bases from V and 1 from J, leaving 5 bases between them. CDR1 MNHEY and CDR2 SVGAGI come from the germline V gene. CDR3 region: CASSPGNTEAFF. CDR3 coding DNA: TGTGCCAGCAGTCCGGGGAACACTGAAGCTTTCTTT.

V is TRBV14 and J is TRBJ2-3; D not resolved. There are 13 residues in the CDR3. V shed 4 bases and J shed 12 bases, with 17 bases lying between them. CDR1 is SGHDN and CDR2 is FVKESK in the germline V gene. The CDR3 DNA reads as TGTGCCAGCAGCCCTTATCGAGACACAATTCAGTATTTT. Protein: CASSPYRDTIQYF.

The chain combines TRBV5-1 with TRBJ1-5; D not resolved. CDR3 size: 14 residues. V was shortened by 0 bases and J by 8 bases, with 12 bases between the two germline ends. Germline loops: CDR1 SGHRS, CDR2 YFSETQ. The CDR3 region has the DNA TGCGCCAGCAGCTTGGCCTCCGGCGGGGAGCCCCAGCATTTT. Its translation is CASSLASGGEPQHF.

The J gene is TRBJ2-2, the V gene TRBV25-1, with D maybe TRBD2 (6 bases). The germline V and J ends were trimmed by 2 bases and 6 bases, with 10 bases remaining between them. The CDR3 sequence is 14 residues long. Germline CDR1 reads MGHDK; CDR2 reads SYGVNS. The CDR3 loop reads CASSEGTDAGELFF. In DNA, the CDR3 is TGTGCCAGCAGTGAAGGGACTGATGCCGGGGAGCTGTTTTTT.

The chain couples TRBV19 to TRBJ1-1, with TRBD1 matching 8 bases. V shed 3 bases and J 4 bases; nucleotides not matched to a gene: 4. CDR1 and CDR2 from the germline V gene are LNHDA and SQIVND (reference sequence). This CDR3 is built from 14 residues. CDR3 loop: CASSIGQGSTEAFF. CDR3 DNA: TGTGCCAGTAGTATTGGACAGGGAAGCACTGAAGCTTTCTTT.

This chain links TRBV5-1 with TRBJ2-7, with no clear D. Germline values: CDR1 SGHRS, CDR2 YFSETQ. V lost 7 bases to trimming and J lost 3 bases, with 8 bases between them. The CDR3 is made up of 11 amino acids. The CDR3 region has the DNA TGCGCCAGCGCGAGCTACTACGAGCAGTACTTC. This translates into CASASYYEQYF.

The chain joins TRBV6-5 to TRBJ1-4, with D tentatively TRBD1 (5 bases). The CDR3 runs to 14 residues. Germline CDR1 is MNHEY and CDR2 is SVGAGI. Between the trimmed V and J ends, which lost 6 bases and 8 bases, there was a span of 16 bases. The CDR3 is CASSMYGTVEKLFF. The CDR3 nucleotides read TGTGCCAGCAGCATGTACGGGACGGTGGAAAAACTGTTTTTT.

The chain joins TRBV6-5 to TRBJ2-3; 8 bases match TRBD2. V lost 6 bases and J lost 6; bases outside the gene matches: 5. Germline V lookup: CDR1 MNHEY, CDR2 SVGAGI. The CDR3 runs 13 residues. The CDR3 nucleotides read TGTGCCAGCAGGAGCGGGGGCGGGGATACGCAGTATTTT. Residues: CASRSGGGDTQYF.

V usage is TRBV27 and J usage is TRBJ1-3, with D possibly matching TRBD1 (5 bases). Germline assignment: CDR1 MNHEY and CDR2 SMNVEV (reference sequence). This CDR3 region has 14 residues. Trimming took 6 bases from V and 0 from J, leaving 9 bases between them. As DNA, the CDR3 is TGTGCCAGCAGACAGACAGCCTCTGGAAACACCATATATTTT. This translates into CASRQTASGNTIYF.